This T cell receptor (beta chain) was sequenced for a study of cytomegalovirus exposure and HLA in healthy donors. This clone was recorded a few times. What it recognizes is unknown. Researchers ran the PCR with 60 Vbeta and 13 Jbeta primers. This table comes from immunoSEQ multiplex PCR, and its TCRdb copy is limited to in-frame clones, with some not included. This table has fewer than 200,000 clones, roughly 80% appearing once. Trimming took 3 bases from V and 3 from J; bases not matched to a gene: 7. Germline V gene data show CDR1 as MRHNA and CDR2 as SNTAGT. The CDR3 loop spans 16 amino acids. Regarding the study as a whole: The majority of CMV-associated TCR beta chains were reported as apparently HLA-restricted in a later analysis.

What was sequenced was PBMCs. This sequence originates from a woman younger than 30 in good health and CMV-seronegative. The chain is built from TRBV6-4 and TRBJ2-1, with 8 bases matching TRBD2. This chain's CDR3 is CASSERASGGYNEQFF. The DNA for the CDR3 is TGTGCCAGCAGTGAAAGGGCGAGCGGGGGCTACAATGAGCAGTTCTTC.